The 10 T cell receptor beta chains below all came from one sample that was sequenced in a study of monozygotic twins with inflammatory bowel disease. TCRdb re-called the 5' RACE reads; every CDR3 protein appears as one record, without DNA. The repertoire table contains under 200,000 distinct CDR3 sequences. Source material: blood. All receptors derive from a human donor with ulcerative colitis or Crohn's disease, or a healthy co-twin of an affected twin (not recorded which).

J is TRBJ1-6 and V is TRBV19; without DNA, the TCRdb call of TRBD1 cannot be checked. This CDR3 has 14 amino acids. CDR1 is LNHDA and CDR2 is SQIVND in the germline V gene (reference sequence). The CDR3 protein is CASKGGVGDSPLHF. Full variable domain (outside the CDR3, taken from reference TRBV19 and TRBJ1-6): DGGITQSPKYLFRKEGQNVTLSCEQNLNHDAMYWYRQDPGQGLRLIYYSQIVNDFQKGDIAEGYSVSREKKESFPLTVTSAQKNPTAFYLCASKGGVGDSPLHFGNGTRLTVT.

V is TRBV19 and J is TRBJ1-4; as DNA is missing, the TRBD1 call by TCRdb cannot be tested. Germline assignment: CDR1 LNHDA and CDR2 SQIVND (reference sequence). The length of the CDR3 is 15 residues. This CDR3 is CASSFQGTTNEKLFF.

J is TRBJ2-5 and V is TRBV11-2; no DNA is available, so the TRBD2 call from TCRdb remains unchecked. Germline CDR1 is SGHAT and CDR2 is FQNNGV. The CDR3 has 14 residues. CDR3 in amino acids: CASSLEGQRETQYF. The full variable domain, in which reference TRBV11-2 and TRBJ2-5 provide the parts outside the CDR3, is EAGVAQSPRYKIIEKRQSVAFWCNPISGHATLYWYQQILGQGPKLLIQFQNNGVVDDSQLPKDRFSAERLKGVDSTLKIQPAKLEDSAVYLCASSLEGQRETQYFGPGTRLLVL.

This CDR3 is CAARYNYEQYF. The V and J genes are TRBV6-2 or TRBV6-3 and TRBJ2-7. The CDR3 loop spans 11 amino acids. CDR1 is MNHEY, CDR2 SVGEGT, per germline.

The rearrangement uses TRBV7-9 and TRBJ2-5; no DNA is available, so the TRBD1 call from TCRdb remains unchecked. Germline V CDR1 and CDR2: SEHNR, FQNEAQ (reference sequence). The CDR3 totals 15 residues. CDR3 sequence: CASSPAFHGGETQYF.

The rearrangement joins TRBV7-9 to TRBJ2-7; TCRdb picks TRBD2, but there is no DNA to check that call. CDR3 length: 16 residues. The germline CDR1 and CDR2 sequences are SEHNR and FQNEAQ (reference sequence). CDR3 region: CASRSTSSGAFYEQYF.

CDR3 protein: CSVEDRGLHEQYF. The chain recombines TRBV29-1 with TRBJ2-7; lacking DNA, the TRBD1 call made by TCRdb goes unchecked. Looked up from germline, CDR1 is SQVTM and CDR2 is ANQGSEA. The CDR3 totals 13 residues.

The CDR3: CASSYSVQVNTEAFF. V and J are TRBV6-5 and TRBJ1-1. The CDR3 loop spans 15 amino acids. In germline, CDR1 is MNHEY, CDR2 SVGAGI.

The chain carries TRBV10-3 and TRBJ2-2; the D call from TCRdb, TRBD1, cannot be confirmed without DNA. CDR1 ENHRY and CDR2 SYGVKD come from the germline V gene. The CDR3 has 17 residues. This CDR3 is CVISEPRGTGATGELFF.

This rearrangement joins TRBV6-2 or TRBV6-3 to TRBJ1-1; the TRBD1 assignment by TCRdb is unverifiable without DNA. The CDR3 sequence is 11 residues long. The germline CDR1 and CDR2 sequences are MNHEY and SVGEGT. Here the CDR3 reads CASRQDTEAFF.